One and the same sample provided the 27 T cell receptor beta chains below, sequenced in a study of shared clonotypes between healthy human individuals (TCRdb year 2020). Library preparation employed the immunoSEQ multiplex PCR assay. TCRdb stores this immuneACCESS table with in-frame sequences only. Part of the clones is absent; in the studies checked, under half of the shortfall reflects unresolved V genes, and no reason is known for the rest. The sample has approximately 500,000 clones on record, around 74% of them singletons. 13% of the sample is in the top ten clones. The sequencing sample was made of PBMCs. All receptors come from a woman aged 40 to 50 in good health. Some clones in this sample may be carry-over from other donors' samples.

This clone showed up many times. The chain uses TRBV19 and TRBJ2-1; D possibly corresponds to TRBD1 (5 bases). This CDR3 has 14 amino acids. With 3 bases removed from V and 5 bases from J, the gap between germline ends came to 11 bases. The germline CDR1 and CDR2 sequences are LNHDA and SQIVND (reference sequence). CDR3 amino acids: CASSMSRAHNEQFF. CDR3 DNA: TGTGCCAGTAGTATGAGCAGGGCGCACAATGAGCAGTTCTTC. Full variable domain (rest looked up from reference TRBV19 and TRBJ2-1): DGGITQSPKYLFRKEGQNVTLSCEQNLNHDAMYWYRQDPGQGLRLIYYSQIVNDFQKGDIAEGYSVSREKKESFPLTVTSAQKNPTAFYLCASSMSRAHNEQFFGPGTRLTVL.

The V call is TRBV7-2, the J call TRBJ2-1, with D perhaps being TRBD1 or TRBD2 (7 bases each). The CDR3 is 16 amino acids. V was cut by 6 bases and J by 2 bases, with 17 bases left in between. CDR1 and CDR2 (germline): SGHTA, FQGNSA. CDR3 DNA: TGTGCCAGCAGTTTTCAGGGGGGGTTAACCTACAATGAGCAGTTCTTC. Translation: CASSFQGGLTYNEQFF.

This clone appeared many times. The chain has TRBV11-2 and TRBJ2-7; 9 nucleotides match TRBD2. The CDR3 has 14 residues. V dropped 3 bases and J dropped 6; count of bases not matched to a gene: 6. In germline, CDR1 is SGHAT, CDR2 FQNNGV. The CDR3 protein is CASSFSGGALEQYF. The CDR3 nucleotides read TGTGCCAGCAGCTTTAGCGGGGGTGCCCTCGAGCAGTACTTC.

This sequence joins TRBV19 and TRBJ1-2; TRBD1 aligns across 7 bases. V gave up 1 base and J gave up 3 bases; unmatched junction bases: 5. The CDR3 runs to 15 residues. Germline CDR1 LNHDA, CDR2 SQIVND (reference sequence). CDR3 DNA sequence: TGTGCCAGTAGTATAGTCGGGCAGGGGGACTATGGCTACACCTTC. The encoded protein is CASSIVGQGDYGYTF.

The chain has TRBV6-1 and TRBJ2-5; 11 positions match TRBD2. Looked up from germline, CDR1 is MNHNS and CDR2 is SASEGT. Trimming removed 4 bases from V and 5 bases from J; junction bases left unmatched: 6. The CDR3 is 15 residues long. CDR3 amino acids: CASSALAGGVETQYF. CDR3 nucleotide sequence: TGTGCCAGCAGTGCTCTAGCGGGAGGAGTGGAGACCCAGTACTTC.

V gene TRBV2 combines with J gene TRBJ2-2; D uncertain. The CDR3 extends over 14 amino acids. The V end lost 2 bases, the J end lost 4 bases, and 8 bases lay between the germline ends. Germline loops: CDR1 SNHLY, CDR2 FYNNEI. The CDR3 region is CASSERQITGELFF. CDR3 in DNA: TGTGCCAGCAGTGAACGGCAGATCACCGGGGAGCTGTTTTTT.

V usage is TRBV27 and J usage is TRBJ2-5; D perhaps matches TRBD2 (6 bases). The CDR3 runs to 13 residues. CDR1 and CDR2 (germline): MNHEY, SMNVEV (reference sequence). Trimming removed 5 bases at V and 4 bases at J, with 11 bases between. CDR3 amino acids: CASSRGAGETQYF. CDR3 DNA sequence: TGTGCCAGCAGTCGTGGAGCGGGAGAGACCCAGTACTTC.

The rearrangement joins TRBV4-3 to TRBJ1-2; D is possibly TRBD1 (5 bases). This CDR3 contains 17 residues. V was shortened by 0 bases and J by 4 bases, with 18 bases between the two germline ends. The germline V gene encodes CDR1 LGHNA and CDR2 YSLEER. This CDR3 is CASSQDPRVEWSYGYTF. As DNA, the CDR3 is TGCGCCAGCAGCCAAGATCCCAGGGTGGAGTGGAGCTATGGCTACACCTTC.

In this sample, this clone turned up many times. This chain joins TRBV19 and TRBJ1-1, with a weak D call TRBD1 (5 bases). This CDR3 contains 16 residues. V shed 2 bases and J shed 0 bases, with 13 bases lying between them. In germline, CDR1 is LNHDA, CDR2 SQIVND (reference sequence). In DNA, the CDR3 is TGTGCCAGTAGTATAAGGGCCGGGGGGGTGAACACTGAAGCTTTCTTT. Protein product: CASSIRAGGVNTEAFF.

Remarks on this clone: The same CDR3 is also encoded by other DNA sequences in this sample. This chain uses TRBV9 with TRBJ2-1; no definite D call. Germline lookup yields CDR1 SGDLS and CDR2 YYNGEE. Between the trimmed V and J ends, which lost 2 bases and 0 bases, there was a span of 6 bases. The CDR3 is 14 residues long. As DNA, the CDR3 is TGTGCCAGCAGCGTGGATAGCTCCTACAATGAGCAGTTCTTC. As protein: CASSVDSSYNEQFF.

The genes are TRBV5-1 and TRBJ1-1; no firm D call. The V and J ends lost 2 bases and 5 bases respectively, with 13 bases between them. CDR3 length: 14 amino acids. Germline V lookup: CDR1 SGHRS, CDR2 YFSETQ. CDR3 loop: CASSLIAGGTEAFF. The CDR3, as DNA: TGCGCCAGCAGCTTAATTGCGGGTGGGACTGAAGCTTTCTTT.

This sequence joins TRBV11-2 and TRBJ2-5; 8 bases are a match to TRBD2. The CDR3 totals 15 residues. In germline, CDR1 is SGHAT, CDR2 FQNNGV. The J segment lost 3 bases and the V segment lost 7 bases, leaving 10 bases of the junction unmatched. The chain's CDR3 is CASTPGGGLKETQYF. CDR3 bases: TGTGCCAGCACCCCCGGGGGGGGGCTTAAAGAGACCCAGTACTTC.

V gene TRBV19 combines with J gene TRBJ2-7; D not certain. The ends were cut back, 3 bases at V and 2 bases at J, with 11 bases in the middle. This CDR3 is 14 amino acids long. The V gene's germline CDR1 is LNHDA and CDR2 SQIVND (reference sequence). CDR3 DNA: TGTGCCAGTAGTATGATCCCCGACACCTACGAGCAGTACTTC. It specifies CASSMIPDTYEQYF.

The J gene is TRBJ1-4, the V gene TRBV2; D gene ambiguous. The V gene's germline CDR1 is SNHLY and CDR2 FYNNEI. The CDR3 consists of 15 residues. Trimming pared 5 bases from V and 2 bases from J, leaving 12 bases between. The CDR3 DNA is TGTGCCAGCAGTCCCCAGGTGTCCACTAATGAAAAACTGTTTTTT. Its translation is CASSPQVSTNEKLFF.

This clone was observed a handful of times. The chain carries TRBV7-6 and TRBJ2-7; 10 nucleotides align to TRBD2. V was clipped by 0 bases and J by 3 bases; unmatched bases: 8. CDR1 is SGHVS and CDR2 is FNYEAQ in the germline V gene. The CDR3 is made up of 17 amino acids. This chain's CDR3 is CASSLASYRTSGYEQYF. For the CDR3, the DNA is TGTGCCAGCAGCTTAGCTTCTTACAGGACTAGCGGCTACGAGCAGTACTTC.

CDR3 protein: CASSPTGTGGADTQYF. CDR3 in DNA: TGTGCCAGCTCACCGACCGGGACAGGGGGCGCGGATACGCAGTATTTT. The chain carries TRBV18 and TRBJ2-3, with 12 bases that match TRBD1. The CDR3 sequence is 16 residues long. Trimming took 3 bases from V and 6 from J; bases not matched to a gene: 7. The V gene's germline CDR1 is KGHSH and CDR2 LQKENI. The variable domain in full, with the rest retrieved from reference TRBV18 and TRBJ2-3, is NAGVMQNPRHLVRRRGQEARLRCSPMKGHSHVYWYRQLPEEGLKFMVYLQKENIIDESGMPKERFSAEFPKEGPSILRIQQVVRGDSAAYFCASSPTGTGGADTQYFGPGTRLTVL.

The chain carries TRBV7-9 and TRBJ2-7; the match to TRBD2 covers 8 bases. The CDR3 is 17 amino acids. Germline V gene lookup returns CDR1 SEHNR and CDR2 FQNEAQ (reference sequence). V dropped 1 base and J dropped 2; count of bases not matched to a gene: 10. Here the CDR3 DNA reads TGTGCCAGCAGCTTAGTGGGGTGGGGGACTAGTACCTACGAGCAGTACTTC. Amino acid sequence: CASSLVGWGTSTYEQYF.

Details on this clone: Other DNA sequences in this sample translate to the same CDR3. The rearrangement joins TRBV5-1 to TRBJ1-1; no definite D call. Looked up from germline, CDR1 is SGHRS and CDR2 is YFSETQ. V was clipped by 2 bases and J by 2 bases, with 7 bases between them. The CDR3 spans 13 residues. The CDR3 loop reads CASSLGLNTEAFF. DNA of the CDR3: TGCGCCAGCAGCTTAGGGCTAAACACTGAAGCTTTCTTT.

The chain employs TRBV19 and TRBJ2-5; 8 positions match TRBD1. The CDR3 extends over 15 amino acids. Per germline, CDR1 LNHDA and CDR2 SQIVND (reference sequence). The junction had 8 bases not matched to a gene; V was cut back by 5 bases and J by 3 bases. CDR3 bases: TGTGCCAGTAGTGCGCCGGGACAGGTTAAAGAGACCCAGTACTTC. This sequence encodes CASSAPGQVKETQYF. Combining the CDR3 with reference TRBV19 and TRBJ2-5 gives the whole variable domain DGGITQSPKYLFRKEGQNVTLSCEQNLNHDAMYWYRQDPGQGLRLIYYSQIVNDFQKGDIAEGYSVSREKKESFPLTVTSAQKNPTAFYLCASSAPGQVKETQYFGPGTRLLVL.

The chain is built from TRBV14 and TRBJ2-7; 10 bases match TRBD2. The ends lost 2 bases at V and 3 bases at J; junction bases unmatched: 4. The germline V gene has CDR1 SGHDN and CDR2 FVKESK. This CDR3 is built from 15 residues. CDR3 loop: CASSQLAGVVYEQYF. DNA of the CDR3: TGTGCCAGCAGCCAACTAGCGGGAGTTGTCTACGAGCAGTACTTC.

This clone has just a few counts. The chain links TRBV7-2 to TRBJ1-2, with TRBD1 identical over 7 bases. With 2 bases clipped from V and 8 bases from J, the junction kept 8 bases outside the gene matches. Germline lookup yields CDR1 SGHTA and CDR2 FQGNSA. This CDR3 has 14 amino acids. The CDR3 loop is CASSLRTGVYGYTF. The CDR3 bases are TGTGCCAGCAGCTTACGGACAGGAGTGTACGGCTACACCTTC. Full variable domain (outside the CDR3, taken from reference TRBV7-2 and TRBJ1-2): GAGVSQSPSNKVTEKGKDVELRCDPISGHTALYWYRQSLGQGLEFLIYFQGNSAPDKSGLPSDRFSAERTGGSVSTLTIQRTQQEDSAVYLCASSLRTGVYGYTFGSGTRLTVV.

The chain uses TRBV7-2 and TRBJ2-1; D not certain. Trimming cost V 7 bases and J 9 bases, with 22 bases left between them. The CDR3 totals 15 residues. Germline values: CDR1 SGHTA, CDR2 FQGNSA. CDR3 region: CASTQTRIRGGEQFF. CDR3 DNA: TGTGCCAGCACCCAAACCCGGATTCGAGGTGGTGAGCAGTTCTTC. Full variable domain (remainder filled in from reference TRBV7-2 and TRBJ2-1): GAGVSQSPSNKVTEKGKDVELRCDPISGHTALYWYRQSLGQGLEFLIYFQGNSAPDKSGLPSDRFSAERTGGSVSTLTIQRTQQEDSAVYLCASTQTRIRGGEQFFGPGTRLTVL.

In this sample, this clone turned up many times. The J gene is TRBJ2-1, the V gene TRBV5-1, with 8 bases aligning to TRBD2. The V gene's germline CDR1 is SGHRS and CDR2 YFSETQ. V shed 2 bases, J shed 8 bases, and the junction held 12 bases outside the gene matches. This CDR3 spans 16 amino acids. In nucleotides, the CDR3 is TGCGCCAGCAGCTTAAGCGGGAGCAAGACGAACGATGAGCAGTTCTTC. Translated: CASSLSGSKTNDEQFF.

The V and J genes are TRBV5-6 and TRBJ2-1, with D possibly being TRBD1 (5 bases). Germline V gene sequence: CDR1 SGHDT, CDR2 YYEEEE. CDR3 size: 13 residues. V lost 2 bases to trimming and J lost 8 bases, with 11 bases between them. CDR3 loop: CASSFSGYDEQFF. The CDR3 bases are TGTGCCAGCAGCTTTTCAGGGTACGATGAGCAGTTCTTC.

The J gene is TRBJ2-5, the V gene TRBV2; 13 nucleotides agree with TRBD2. The CDR3 spans 15 residues. Germline V lookup: CDR1 SNHLY, CDR2 FYNNEI. V gave up 6 bases and J gave up 7 bases; unmatched junction bases: 8. CDR3 sequence reads: CASRDGLAGVGTQYF. CDR3 nucleotide sequence: TGTGCCAGCAGAGACGGACTAGCGGGAGTTGGGACCCAGTACTTC. Together with reference TRBV2 and TRBJ2-5, the CDR3 gives the full variable domain: EPEVTQTPSHQVTQMGQEVILRCVPISNHLYFYWYRQILGQKVEFLVSFYNNEISEKSEIFDDQFSVERPDGSNFTLKIRSTKLEDSAMYFCASRDGLAGVGTQYFGPGTRLLVL.

The chain uses TRBV29-1 and TRBJ1-1, with D unclear. The germline gives CDR1 SQVTM, CDR2 ANQGSEA. Trimming removed 6 bases from V and 1 base from J, with 18 bases in between. The CDR3 totals 15 residues. The CDR3 DNA is TGCAGCGTGGAAATGTGGGGAAACGGGAACACTGAAGCTTTCTTT. Translating it yields CSVEMWGNGNTEAFF.

The chain recombines TRBV28 with TRBJ2-2; D is possibly TRBD1 or TRBD2 (5 bases each). CDR1 is MDHEN and CDR2 is SYDVKM in the germline V gene. V lost 6 bases, J lost 4 bases, and 9 bases lay in between. The CDR3 spans 13 residues. The CDR3 loop reads CASRRGGTGELFF. The CDR3 DNA follows: TGTGCCAGCAGGAGGGGTGGCACCGGGGAGCTGTTTTTT.